This paragraph reports one T cell receptor (beta chain). Its antigen is not yet known. Base qualities were left out, and no much larger clone turns up one base away. CDR1 and CDR2, looked up from the germline V gene, are SGDLS and YYNGEE. The cysteine opens and the phenylalanine closes a CDR3 of 16 amino acids. Only the CDR3 part of the read is kept: 48 bases, read in frame from the first base. The trim is 0 bases for V and 2 bases for J, with a gap of 14 bases between the germline ends. The data were obtained in a study of vaccination and CD4 T cells after COVID-19 (dated by TCRdb to the early 2020s). About the investigation overall: Convalescent patients had a positive SARS-CoV-2 result on nasal swab PCR, and of these patients, several had mild disease and one had severe disease. Culture stimuli were overlapping spike peptide pools from SARS-CoV-2 and from the common cold coronaviruses HCoV-NL63, HCoV-OC43 and HCoV-229E. Control cultures received a CEFX viral epitope pool as the positive control, an HIV-1 Nef peptide pool as the negative control, or no peptide. Post-vaccine blood samples were obtained a median of approximately 70 days after the second vaccine dose, with a range of about 14 to 250 days. The convalescent cohort included six males and four females, with two Hispanic individuals, seven Caucasians, two Asians and one multiracial person. Post-COVID blood samples were collected from convalescent patients a median of approximately 93 days after diagnosis, with a range of roughly 35 to 161 days. Participants got two doses of the Pfizer-BioNTech BNT162b2 vaccine (n=8) or two doses of the Moderna mRNA-1273 vaccine (n=2). In over 8 COVID-19 convalescent patients and 4 infection-naive healthy vaccine recipients, researchers compared the spike-specific CD4+ TCR repertoire from before mRNA vaccination with the repertoire from after. On the study overall, not on this receptor specifically: The median number of SARS-CoV-2-reactive clonotypes rose from around 20 after infection to some 40 after vaccination, but the change was not significant. Nearly all vaccine-specific clones in convalescent patients (304 of 307) were mono-reactive for SARS-CoV-2 spike rather than cross-reactive with common cold coronaviruses. The number of convalescent patients in the study was relatively small, and the study did not examine early timepoints following natural infection. Among the post-vaccine SARS-CoV-2-reactive clones in convalescent patients, a median approximately 90% showed up only after vaccination, which suggests vaccine-specific priming.

Library preparation used PCR. TCR sequencing of DNA from cultured CD4+ T cells used the Oncomine TCR Beta short-read assay at the Johns Hopkins FTIC core. Genomic DNA was extracted from the cultured CD4+ T cells with the QIAamp micro DNA kit. Oncomine TCR Beta libraries from cultured CD4+ T cells were pooled using unique dual indexes and sequenced on an Illumina iSeq 100. The original methods were these. Non-productive sequences were removed, and CDR3s not starting with C, not ending with F or W, or shorter than 7 amino acids were discarded. The MANAFEST web application was used to identify antigen-specific clonotypes by comparing peptide-stimulated wells against reference wells and other culture wells. An FDR below 0.05, an odds ratio above 5, and a productive frequency above 0.1% in at least two of three replicate wells were required for clones to be considered positive. Clonotypes that were significantly expanded in both SARS-CoV-2 spike wells and at least one common cold coronavirus spike condition were defined as cross-reactive. CDR3 homology was assessed with Levenshtein distances (stringdist) and unrooted phylogenetic trees (ape) in R version 3.6.1. TCRdb reprocessing: public reads trimmed at Q25 with fastp, clones called with MiXCR, in-frame beta chains kept. Each CDR3 protein gets just one entry, which takes the most common genes and DNA from the rows behind it. What appears here as the V and J calls and clone size reflects TCRdb's work, not the paper's. The table for this sample lists approximately 12,000 distinct CDR3 sequences; more than 70% of them were counted only once. Jointly, the top ten make up 10% of the sample.

What this sample's treatment or condition label stands for: approximately 9-day PBMC culture with coronavirus spike peptide pools or control peptides (ViraFEST assay). The study used the ViraFEST assay, which expanded antigen-specific T cells with peptide pools and then identified expanded clonotypes by TCR sequencing. The convalescent patients' positive SARS-CoV-2 PCR tests fell between March and December 2020, which was before the Alpha, Beta and Delta variants emerged in the United States. PBMCs were cultured at fewer than 2.5 million per well in IMDM supplemented with 5% human AB serum and around 10 IU/ml IL-2, with approximately 9.5 ug/ml peptide pools added. Half of the culture medium was replaced with fresh IL-2-containing medium on days 3 and 7. After ten to eleven days of culture, CD4+ T cells were isolated by negative selection using the EasySep CD4+ T cell isolation kit. Ficoll-Paque Plus gradient centrifugation was used to isolate PBMCs from whole blood, and the isolated PBMCs were then either used fresh or cryopreserved at -140C. Culture conditions were generally each tested in triplicate wells.

The sample taken for sequencing was CD4+ T cells from blood, cultured in vitro. This TCR was recovered from a human donor who had recovered from COVID-19. The V and J genes are TRBV9 and TRBJ1-1; no D segment can be confidently identified. The DNA sequence is given as TGTGCCAGCAGCGTAGGAGCAGGAGGGAGAAACACTGAAGCTTTCTTT. Translation gives CASSVGAGGRNTEAFF.